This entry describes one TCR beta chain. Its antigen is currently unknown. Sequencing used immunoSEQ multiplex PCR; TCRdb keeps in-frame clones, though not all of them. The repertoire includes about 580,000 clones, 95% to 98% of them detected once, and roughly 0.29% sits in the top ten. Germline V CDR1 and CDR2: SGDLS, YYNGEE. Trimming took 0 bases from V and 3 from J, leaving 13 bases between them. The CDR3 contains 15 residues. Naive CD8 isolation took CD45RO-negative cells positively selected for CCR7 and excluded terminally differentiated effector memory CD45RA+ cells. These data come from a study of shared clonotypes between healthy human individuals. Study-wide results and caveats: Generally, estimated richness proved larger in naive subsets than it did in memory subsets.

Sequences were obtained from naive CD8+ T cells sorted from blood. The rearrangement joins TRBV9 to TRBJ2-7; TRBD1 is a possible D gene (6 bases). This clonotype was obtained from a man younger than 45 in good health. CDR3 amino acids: CASSVEGGAVYEQYF. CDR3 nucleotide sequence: TGTGCCAGCAGCGTAGAAGGGGGAGCGGTCTACGAGCAGTACTTC.